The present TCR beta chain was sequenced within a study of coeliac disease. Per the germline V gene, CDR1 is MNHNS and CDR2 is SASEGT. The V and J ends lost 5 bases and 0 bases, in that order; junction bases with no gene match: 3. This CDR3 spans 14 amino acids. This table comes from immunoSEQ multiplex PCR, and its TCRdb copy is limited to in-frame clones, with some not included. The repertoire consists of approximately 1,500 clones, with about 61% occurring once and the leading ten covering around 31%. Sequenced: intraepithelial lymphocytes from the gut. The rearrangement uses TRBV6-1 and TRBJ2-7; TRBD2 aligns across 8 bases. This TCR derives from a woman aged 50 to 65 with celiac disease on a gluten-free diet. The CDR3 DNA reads TGTGCCAGCAGTCAGCGGGGGAGCTCCTACGAGCAGTACTTC. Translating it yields CASSQRGSSYEQYF.